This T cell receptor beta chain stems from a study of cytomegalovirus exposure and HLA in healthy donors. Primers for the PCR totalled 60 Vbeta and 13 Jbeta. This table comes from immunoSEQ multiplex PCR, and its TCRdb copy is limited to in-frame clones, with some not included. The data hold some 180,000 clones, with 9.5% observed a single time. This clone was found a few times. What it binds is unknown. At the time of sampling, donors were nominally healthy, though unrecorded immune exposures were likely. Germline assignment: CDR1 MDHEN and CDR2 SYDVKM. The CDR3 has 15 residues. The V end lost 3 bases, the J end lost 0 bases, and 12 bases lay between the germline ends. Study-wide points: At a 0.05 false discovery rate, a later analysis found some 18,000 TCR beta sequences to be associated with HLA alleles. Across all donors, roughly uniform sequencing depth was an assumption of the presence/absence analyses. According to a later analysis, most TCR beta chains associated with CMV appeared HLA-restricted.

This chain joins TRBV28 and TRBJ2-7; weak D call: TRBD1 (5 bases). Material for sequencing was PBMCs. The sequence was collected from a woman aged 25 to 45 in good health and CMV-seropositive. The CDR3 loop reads CASSFPQGSSYEQYF. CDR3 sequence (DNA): TGTGCCAGCAGTTTTCCGCAGGGTAGCTCCTACGAGCAGTACTTC. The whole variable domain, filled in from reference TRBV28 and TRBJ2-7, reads DVKVTQSSRYLVKRTGEKVFLECVQDMDHENMFWYRQDPGLGLRLIYFSYDVKMKEKGDIPEGYSVSREKKERFSLILESASTNQTSMYLCASSFPQGSSYEQYFGPGTRLTVT.